Listed below are T cell receptor beta chains from one sample, sequenced in a study of T-cell memory formation after mild COVID-19. A single record per CDR3 protein comes from TCRdb applying MiXCR to the 5' RACE reads. The repertoire holds 470,000 or so distinct CDR3 sequences, 25% seen once, with around 12% in the top ten. Sequencing was done on a sample of PBMCs or a T cell subset sorted from them (not recorded which). These receptors were obtained from an adult woman who had mild COVID-19 (a few samples of this study predate the infection). Cell type and time point are not known. Each CDR3 is given with its conserved first and last residue. D genes are given only for firm matches. Clone sizes are given selectively: once, few, many, or a class where the clone is expanded.

>TRBD1|TRBJ1-2|TRBV7-6|.
CASSTPRGRGRNYGYTF
TGTGCCAGCAGTACCCCACGGGGCAGGGGGCGCAACTATGGCTACACCTTC
>TRBD2|TRBJ2-1|TRBV13|.
CASREGLAGNKEQFF
TGTGCCAGCAGAGAGGGACTAGCGGGAAACAAGGAGCAGTTCTTC
>TRBD1|TRBJ2-3|TRBV6-5|few
CASSYGTEITDTQYF
TGTGCCAGCAGTTACGGGACAGAAATCACAGATACGCAGTATTTT
>.|TRBJ2-2|TRBV3-1|many
CASERSDTGELFF
TGTGCCAGCGAGCGTTCGGACACCGGGGAGCTGTTTTTT
>.|TRBJ1-2|TRBV5-6|.
CASSLIGSTGNYGYTF
TGTGCCAGCAGCCTTATTGGGTCGACTGGTAACTATGGCTACACCTTC
>TRBD1|TRBJ2-1|TRBV7-2|few
CASSRTGTGTPREQFF
TGTGCCAGCAGCCGAACCGGGACAGGGACCCCCAGGGAGCAGTTCTTC
>.|TRBJ2-7|TRBV21-1|.
CASSKGIREGGRSYEQYF
TGTGCCAGCAGCAAAGGAATACGGGAAGGCGGACGCTCCTACGAGCAGTACTTC
>TRBD1|TRBJ2-7|TRBV7-2|few
CASSLGTGVDEQYF
TGTGCCAGCAGCTTGGGGACAGGGGTGGACGAGCAGTACTTC
>TRBD1|TRBJ1-4|TRBV3-1|few
CASSHLDRKNEKLFF
TGTGCCAGCAGCCACCTGGACAGGAAAAATGAAAAACTGTTTTTT
>.|TRBJ1-2|TRBV29-1|.
CSVGDGNNYGYTF
TGCAGCGTTGGGGACGGAAATAACTATGGCTACACCTTC
>.|TRBJ1-6|TRBV7-6|.
CASSPLGWGTNSPLHF
TGTGCCAGCAGCCCCCTCGGGTGGGGGACGAATTCACCCCTCCACTTT
>TRBD2|TRBJ2-1|TRBV7-9|.
CASSPRVSGGPGEQFF
TGTGCCAGCAGCCCCCGGGTTAGCGGGGGACCAGGTGAGCAGTTCTTC
>.|TRBJ1-3|TRBV7-8|.
CASSPPHAGNTIYF
TGTGCCAGCAGCCCCCCCCACGCTGGAAACACCATATATTTT
>TRBD2|TRBJ2-1|TRBV12-3/TRBV12-4|few
CASSTGTRNNEQFF
TGTGCCAGCAGTACCGGGACTAGGAACAATGAGCAGTTCTTC
>.|TRBJ1-2|TRBV4-1|.
CASSQDRRLFAF
TGCGCCAGCAGCCAAGATCGGCGGTTGTTCGCCTTC
>TRBD2|TRBJ2-7|TRBV7-2|.
CASSYRLAGAYEQYF
TGTGCCAGCAGCTACAGACTAGCGGGAGCTTATGAGCAGTACTTC
>.|TRBJ1-1|TRBV5-1|few
CASQRPGTEAFF
TGCGCCAGCCAAAGGCCCGGGACTGAAGCTTTCTTT
>.|TRBJ2-1|TRBV18|.
CASSPRLEDEQFF
TGTGCCAGCTCTCCTAGACTAGAGGATGAGCAGTTCTTC
>.|TRBJ1-1|TRBV2|once
CASKAAGEAFF
TGTGCCAGCAAGGCGGCGGGTGAAGCTTTCTTT
>TRBD1|TRBJ2-5|TRBV9|.
CASSVVSGGRETQYF
TGTGCCAGCAGCGTAGTGTCAGGGGGCCGAGAGACCCAGTACTTC
>TRBD1|TRBJ1-4|TRBV25-1|few
CASSEYRGRTGANEKLFF
TGTGCCAGCAGTGAATATAGGGGCCGGACAGGGGCTAATGAAAAACTGTTTTTT
>.|TRBJ2-5|TRBV21-1|.
CASSPEWASLETQYF
TGTGCCAGCAGCCCTGAGTGGGCTAGTCTAGAGACCCAGTACTTC
>.|TRBJ2-7|TRBV20-1|few
CSAREGPGAYEQYF
TGCAGTGCTAGAGAAGGACCAGGCGCCTACGAGCAGTACTTC
>.|TRBJ1-4|TRBV6-2/TRBV6-3|.
CASSQRLGGEKLFF
TGTGCCAGCTCACAGCGCCTCGGGGGTGAAAAACTGTTTTTT
>.|TRBJ2-3|TRBV12-3/TRBV12-4|.
CASSLQTSTDTQYF
TGTGCCAGCAGTTTACAGACTAGCACAGATACGCAGTATTTT
>.|TRBJ2-1|TRBV5-5|.
CASSLASASFNEQFF
TGTGCCAGCAGCCTGGCTAGCGCGAGTTTCAATGAGCAGTTCTTC
>TRBD2|TRBJ2-1|TRBV20-1|.
CSAPADRVIGGLAGVAYNEQFF
TGCAGTGCCCCTGCCGACAGGGTAATCGGAGGACTAGCGGGAGTTGCCTACAATGAGCAGTTCTTC
>TRBD1|TRBJ1-4|TRBV20-1|once
CSARVSRGLSEKLFF
TGCAGTGCTAGAGTGTCCAGGGGGCTTAGTGAAAAACTGTTTTTT
>.|TRBJ2-5|TRBV29-1|few
CSVDGWSGETQYF
TGCAGCGTTGATGGGTGGTCTGGAGAGACCCAGTACTTC
>.|TRBJ2-1|TRBV7-9|.
CASSPAGQFNEQFF
TGTGCCAGCAGCCCAGCAGGACAGTTCAATGAGCAGTTCTTC
>.|TRBJ1-1|TRBV27|.
CASSVGLSFAEAFF
TGTGCCAGCAGTGTGGGGCTAAGTTTCGCTGAAGCTTTCTTT